These T cell receptor beta chains were read from a single sample in a study of T cell responses to AZD1222 COVID-19 vaccine. Assay used: immunoSEQ multiplex PCR; TCRdb lists only in-frame clones, some missing. The sample has 80,000 to 90,000 clones, 88% seen once. The sample in question was peripheral blood, obtained on day 0 of MenACWY control vaccination. Receptors were obtained from an adult in good health. Both conserved end residues are trimmed from each CDR3.

TRBJ1-5,TRBV7-2,ASSPGQGSQPQH
TRBJ1-4,TRBV30,AWSPAPANEKLF
TRBJ2-7,TRBV5-4,ASSLAGSYEQY
TRBJ2-5,TRBV6-2/TRBV6-3,ASSSNRLAGETQY
TRBJ2-7,TRBV9,ASSTTRDNYEQY
TRBJ2-5,TRBV7-3,ASSLPGQGGTQY
TRBJ2-7,TRBV12-3/TRBV12-4,ASSPRTTYEQY
TRBJ2-7,TRBV12-5,ASGLLEREREQY
TRBJ2-5,TRBV5-1,ASSLSGRGGETQY
TRBJ1-1,TRBV15,ATSRDSGFVGNTEAF
TRBJ2-2,TRBV4-3,ASSPQKVTGELF
TRBJ2-7,TRBV5-1,ASSLAGGTFSYEQY
TRBJ2-2,TRBV10-3,AIRLGGTGELF
TRBJ1-2,TRBV7-9,ASSLEGGIHGYT
TRBJ2-7,TRBV28,ASTGGGSYEQY
TRBJ2-7,TRBV11-2,ASSLDTGFSYEQY
TRBJ2-7,TRBV14,ASSHSYEQY
TRBJ2-3,TRBV19,ASLDQTSTDTQY
TRBJ2-3,TRBV10-1,ASSPVQGQAFTDTQY
TRBJ2-1,TRBV7-9,ASSSGQRDEQF
TRBJ2-3,TRBV5-6,ASSRGSQDTQY
TRBJ2-7,TRBV6-2/TRBV6-3,ASSYSRTTLGAEQY
TRBJ1-2,TRBV5-4,ASSLHSGRVNYGYT
TRBJ2-7,TRBV18,ASSPGGNEQY
TRBJ2-2,TRBV6-5,ASTPQAGAGELF
TRBJ1-1,TRBV30,AWTTAGFTEAF
TRBJ2-7,TRBV5-6,ASSFGQGANEQY
TRBJ1-2,TRBV4-3,ASSQGRLSGYT
TRBJ2-5,TRBV7-7,ASSSQKTGGEETQY
TRBJ1-1,TRBV3-1/TRBV3-2,ASSQEGFGNTEAF
TRBJ2-7,TRBV5-1,ASSPSLAGGYEQY
TRBJ2-7,TRBV28,ATKTGQNEQY
TRBJ1-5,TRBV5-1,ASSEGTGSYQPQH
TRBJ1-3,TRBV10-3,AIRPTTGAGNTIY
TRBJ2-3,TRBV4-3,ASSQRGTGTDTQY
TRBJ1-1,TRBV28,ASSSGQAPRGTEAF
TRBJ1-2,TRBV2,ASSGQGAVSGGYT
TRBJ2-2,TRBV19,ASSRPGQSTGELF
TRBJ2-5,TRBV28,ASSLSLVTLEY
TRBJ2-3,TRBV6-4,ASSESGKPTDTQY
TRBJ2-7,TRBV30,AWSWGQGAEQY
TRBJ1-4,TRBV7-9,ASRRGSINEKLF
TRBJ2-5,TRBV10-2,ASRRDEETQY
TRBJ2-4,TRBV27,ASSLLGGNIQY
TRBJ2-1,TRBV3-1/TRBV3-2,ASSRLSWFGREIGEQF
TRBJ1-5,TRBV29-1,SVLTGGNSNQPQH